This T cell receptor beta chain emerged from a study of T cells in Graves' hyperthyroidism and ophthalmopathy. This clonotype appeared a few times. The antigen is unknown. CDR1 is MNHNS, CDR2 SASEGT, per germline. The V and J ends lost 3 bases and 1 base respectively, with 6 bases between them. The CDR3 is 13 residues long. Amplified TCR beta CDR3 regions derived from RNA transcripts. HTBI primers were employed in a first-round RT-PCR of the TCR CDR3. TCRdb analysed the multiplex PCR reads with MiXCR anew, one entry per CDR3 protein. The sample records fewer than 600,000 distinct CDR3 sequences, approximately 14% being singletons. General observations from the study: Most thyroid clonotypes expanded above 0.001 appeared in blood too. A 13 V-J signature model discriminated ophthalmopathy versus stable hyperthyroidism.

Sequenced: blood. The clonotype comes from a woman under 30 with Graves' hyperthyroidism. The V call is TRBV6-1, the J call TRBJ1-2; a weak D match, TRBD1 (5 bases). CDR3 nucleotide sequence: TGTGCCAGCAGTGAGGGGGGTAACTATGGCTACACCTTC. As protein: CASSEGGNYGYTF.